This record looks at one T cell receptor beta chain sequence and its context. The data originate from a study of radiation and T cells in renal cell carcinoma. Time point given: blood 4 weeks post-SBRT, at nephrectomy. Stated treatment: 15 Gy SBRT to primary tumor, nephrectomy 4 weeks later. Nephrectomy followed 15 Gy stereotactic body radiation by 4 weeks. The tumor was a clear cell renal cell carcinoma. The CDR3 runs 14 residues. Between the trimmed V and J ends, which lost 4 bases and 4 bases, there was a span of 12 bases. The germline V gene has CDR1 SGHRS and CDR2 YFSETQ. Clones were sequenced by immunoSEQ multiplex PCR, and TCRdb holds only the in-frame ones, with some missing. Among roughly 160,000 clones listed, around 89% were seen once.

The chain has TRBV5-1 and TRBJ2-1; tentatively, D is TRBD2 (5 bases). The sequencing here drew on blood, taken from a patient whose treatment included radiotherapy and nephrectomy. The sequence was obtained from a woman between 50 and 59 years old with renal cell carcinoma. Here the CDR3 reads CASSVGLLYNEQFF. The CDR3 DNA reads TGCGCCAGCAGCGTCGGACTTCTTTACAATGAGCAGTTCTTC.